This paragraph reports one T cell receptor (beta chain). It lacks a known antigen. No base-level quality is on record; no much larger clone is a single base apart. This record comes from a study of shared clonotypes between healthy human individuals (dated by TCRdb to 2019 to 2021). As for the study more broadly: Two women and a few men aged 18 to 49 years were included in the cohort. For each donor, CD4 naive and CD4 memory were each run on three plates, CD8 naive on two plates, and CD8 memory on one plate. To estimate repertoire size and how much clonotypes are shared between individuals, the study performed deep sequencing of blood TCR repertoires from a few healthy adults. Different laboratories and diverse techniques were used to prepare libraries and sequence TCR repertoires, to increase sequencing depth and limit assay-specific biases. Leukapheresis yielded between about 0.8 and 8.9 billion PBMCs per donor.

General conclusions and limits of the study: Because the study included a small number of donors, the genetic and exposure-history diversity represented was limited. Naive subsets generally had larger estimated clonotype richness than memory subsets. Based on pairwise subsampling, the degree of clonotype sharing among donors was expected to be affected by sequencing depth. Sharing across a handful of donors was observed for 4.5% to 6.5% of naive CD4, about 4% of naive CD8, 2.3% of memory CD4, and roughly 0.43% of memory CD8 clonotypes. Even with the large sequencing depth, rarefaction of the sorted-subset datasets indicated that sequencing was incomplete. Sampling was limited to blood, and TCR repertoires in tissue likely differ from TCR repertoires in blood. Compared with non-shared clonotypes, clonotypes shared by all four sorted-subset donors had higher generation probabilities.

Using the deep immunoSEQ assay, multiplex PCR amplified TCR CDR3 regions from genomic DNA. Extracted genomic DNA from each cell subset was spread evenly across all wells of several immunoSEQ 96-well plates, with each plate serving as a replicate. Each replicate PCR for sorted subsets received about 180 ng genomic DNA, equal to about 30,000 T cell genomes. Purified libraries were quantified with a Qubit 3.0 fluorometer, sized on a Bioanalyzer 2100, and re-quantified with the KAPA Library Quantification kit. A separate single-read 150-cycle Illumina NextSeq 550 flow cell was used to sequence each immunoSEQ 96-well plate. The authors' pipeline ran thus. Because the immunoSEQ output held only junctional sequences and lacked quality scores, the filtering could not match the filtering applied to full-length reads. To assign V/J genes and CDR3, sequences were annotated against IMGT germline references using PyIR, a Python wrapper for IgBLAST v1.9. Any read was removed if the V/J assignment was weak (E-value above 1e-6), the CDR3 was missing, or the read contained stop codons, out-of-frame junctions, or ambiguous translated residues. A V3J clonotype was defined by an identical inferred V gene, J gene, and CDR3 amino acid sequence. The percentage overlap between two repertoires was calculated by dividing the number of shared unique clonotypes by the size of the smaller repertoire. Three approaches were used to assess repertoire richness: RTK rarefaction, the Chao1 estimator, and Recon v2.1 estimates of unobserved clonotypes. Generation probabilities were computed with OLGA for all TCRbeta clonotypes obtained by the gDNA method from four donors. The clones in this table, taken by TCRdb from immuneACCESS, are in-frame only. Not every clone is retained; where verified, under half of the shortfall comes from an unresolved V gene, and the cause of the rest is unknown. V and J calls and clone size are copied from that table; D and trimming were computed from the DNA. Counted in this sample were 2.5 million or so clones; more than 80% of them appeared once. About 0.13% of the sample rests with the top ten.

The CDR3 sequence holds 12 residues, the cysteine and phenylalanine included. Only the CDR3 region is kept as DNA, spanning 36 bases read in frame from base 1. V is clipped by 0 bases and J by 12 bases, and the sequence between their germline boundaries is 12 bases long. CDR1 and CDR2 were assigned from the germline V gene as SQVTM and ANQGSEA. Donors were healthy HIV-negative adults with no recently reported acute infections or vaccinations. Every donor was a Caucasian adult living in Nashville, Tennessee, USA. Magnetic negative selection was used to enrich CD4+ T cells, after which naive cells were positively selected on CD45RA and the negative fraction became the memory subset. Blood was collected by leukapheresis, and PBMCs were isolated by Ficoll-Histopaque density gradient centrifugation and then cryopreserved in liquid nitrogen vapor phase. Purity and quantity of every magnetically sorted T cell population were checked by analytical flow cytometry. Genomic DNA was isolated from every sorted fraction and measured by UV absorbance on a Nanodrop 2000c.

This chain is built from TRBV29-1 and TRBJ1-5; TRBD1 could be the D gene, as 6 bases match. The specimen was naive CD4+ T cells sorted from blood. This specimen's cell subset or site label, interpreted: CD45RA+ positively selected. The sequence was obtained from a man aged 18 to 30 in good health. This receptor has the CDR3 CSVEDGTMFQHF. In nucleotide form, the sequence is TGCAGCGTTGAAGACGGGACAATGTTCCAGCATTTT. This CDR3, with the reference TRBV29-1 and TRBJ1-5 proteins standing in past its ends, gives the full variable domain SAVISQKPSRDICQRGTSLTIQCQVDSQVTMMFWYRQQPGQSLTLIATANQGSEATYESGFVIDKFPISRPNLTFSTLTVSNMSPEDSSIYLCSVEDGTMFQHFGDGTRLSIL.